Listed here is a single T cell receptor (beta chain). This clonotype has at least ten counts. The antigen this receptor binds is unknown. There are no base qualities to consult, and no much larger clone falls within one base. The protocol used for the library was PCR. For sequencing, an Illumina HiSeq 4000 was employed. Bulk TCR libraries were made following a previously described method, with the TCR primers given in Table S5. The Qiagen AllPrep DNA/RNA kit was used to purify total RNA. Before any analysis, reads coming from multiple sequencing runs of the same library were combined into one pool. The original pipeline was this. Reads were retained only if their TCR constant sequence matched exactly, and those retained reads were trimmed to 150 nt and grouped according to their 12-nt molecular barcodes. Reads in each barcode group were sub-clustered using a 15% Levenshtein threshold, and a quality-weighted consensus sequence was built for each RNA molecule. Non-functional sequences were removed, as were lower-count sequences one edit away from another. Based on a fit of two negative binomial distributions, barcode sub-clusters having less than 20% of the maximum read count were discarded. TCRdb handled the public reads itself, with Q25 trimming in fastp and clone calling in MiXCR, and kept productive beta chains. All rows with the same CDR3 protein become a single entry with the most common DNA and genes. TCRdb's processing, not the study's, gives the V and J calls here. The sample yields roughly 93,000 distinct CDR3 sequences; 15% to 20% were counted once. The ten largest clones add up to around 0.91% of the sample.

This record belongs to a study of molecular identifiers for immune sequencing clone quantification (dated by TCRdb to the late 2010s). Broadly, across the study: In a replicate experiment, RNA from roughly 21,000 or 96,000 naive CD8 T cells was split into five aliquots, four of which were sequenced. CD8 T cells were used in a methods study to benchmark molecular-identifier clustering-based TCR repertoire sequencing (MIDCIRS) and TCR RNA copy counting.

The research as a whole found: Highly expanded clone sizes could be underestimated if identical TCR molecules share a barcode. Naive libraries contained spiked-in Jurkat TCR RNA (approximately ten copies' worth), which is not part of the donor repertoire. In CMV-specific effector cells, clones with more than 20 RNA copies contained over 98% of molecules, whereas in naive cells such clones contained under 1% of molecules. Spiked-in Jurkat TCR RNA equal to a single cell's worth was reported to be detectable even within one million naive CD8 T cells. When barcode sub-clustering was not used, chimeric consensus sequences inflated TCR diversity, with chimeras reaching as high as 47%. Modeling gave 3 to 3.5 recovered TCR RNA copies per cell versus 9.5 to 10 by digital PCR, implying around 30% capture efficiency.

Naive CD8 T cell libraries were made from 20,000 to 1,000,000 sorted cells using 10%, 30% or 50% of purified RNA. Naive CD8 T cells were FACS-sorted as CD8+CD4-CCR7+CD45RA+ on a BD FACSAria II into RLT Plus buffer. Around 11 TCR copies' worth of Jurkat RNA were spiked into roughly 19,000-1,000,000 naive CD8 T cell samples to test detection sensitivity. CD8 T cells were enriched with RosetteSep CD8+ T Cell Enrichment Cocktail and Ficoll-Paque, followed by ACK red cell lysis. Material for sequencing was naive CD8+ T cells from blood, with Jurkat cell RNA spiked in. What this sample's cell subset or site label stands for: FACS-sorted CD8+CD4-CCR7+CD45RA+ naive T cells. This receptor was obtained from a human donor in good health. Some libraries in this study had Jurkat cell RNA spiked in.

The nucleotide sequence reads TGTGCCAGCAGCTTAGACGGGACGGCGGAAAAACTGTTTTTT. Its amino acids are CASSLDGTAEKLFF. The rearranged chain carries TRBV7-2 and TRBJ1-4, with TRBD1 perhaps the D gene, on 5 matching bases. The CDR3 holds 14 amino acids from the cysteine to the phenylalanine. Kept here is only the CDR3 DNA, which spans 42 bases and is read in frame from base 1. V is clipped by 1 base and J by 8 bases, and the sequence between their germline boundaries is 11 bases long. In the germline V gene, CDR1 corresponds to SGHTA and CDR2 to FQGNSA.